What follows is one TCR beta chain and its context. The data derive from a study of blood T cell repertoires in COVID-19. Study overall: Acute and convalescent COVID-19 samples came from the United States, Italy and Spain. The analysed material was cDNA or gDNA that came from T cells, B-cell-depleted T cells, or PBMCs.

Source study methods: Estimates of nucleated cell counts were drawn from the amplification of reference gene primers. Clones were read by immunoSEQ multiplex PCR, and TCRdb kept only the in-frame ones, dropping some. V, J and clone size derive from that table, while D and trimming were established from the DNA sequence. The data contain 20,000 to 25,000 clones, around 90% of them singletons. The CDR3 is 18 amino acids. The germline V gene has CDR1 SGHAT and CDR2 FQNNGV. Trimming took 4 bases from V and 4 from J, leaving 22 bases between them. The sequence was collected from a man in his 70s with acute or convalescent COVID-19. J is TRBJ2-2 and V is TRBV11-2, with a tentative D call TRBD2 (6 bases). The sample consisted of peripheral blood. CDR3 amino acids: CASSSYGAGSHSTGELFF. The CDR3 nucleotides are TGTGCCAGCAGCTCGTACGGGGCGGGGAGCCATTCCACCGGGGAGCTGTTTTTT.